The 8 T cell receptor beta chains presented below share a single source sample, sequenced in a study of T cell responses to AZD1222 COVID-19 vaccine. Some clones are missing from TCRdb's copy, which holds only in-frame ones; the method was immunoSEQ multiplex PCR. Seen here are about 72,000 clones, roughly 87% observed once, and the top ten hold more than 20%. The material was peripheral blood, obtained on day 0 of AZD1222 vaccination. Source of these receptors: an adult in good health.

V and J are TRBV6-5 and TRBJ1-2; D possibly corresponds to TRBD1 (5 bases). The CDR3 length is 14 residues. The V end lost 5 bases, the J end lost 7 bases, and 17 bases lay between the germline ends. Germline lookup yields CDR1 MNHEY and CDR2 SVGAGI. Here the CDR3 DNA reads TGTGCCAGCAGTCACAAATGGGACGAAGGTGGCTACACCTTC. It is translated as CASSHKWDEGGYTF.

Only one count was recorded for this clone. This chain joins TRBV5-5 and TRBJ1-3, with D perhaps matching TRBD1 (5 bases). CDR1 is SGHKS, CDR2 YYEKEE, per germline (reference sequence). V lost 2 bases and J 4 bases, leaving 13 bases between the germline ends. CDR3 size: 15 residues. The CDR3 protein is CASSFRDVSGNTIYF. The CDR3 region has the DNA TGTGCCAGCAGCTTTAGGGACGTGTCCGGAAACACCATATATTTT. The complete variable domain, with remaining parts taken from reference TRBV5-5 and TRBJ1-3, reads DAGVTQSPTHLIKTRGQQVTLRCSPISGHKSVSWYQQVLGQGPQFIFQYYEKEERGRGNFPDRFSARQFPNYSSELNVNALLLGDSALYLCASSFRDVSGNTIYFGEGSWLTVV.

The chain employs TRBV3-1 (or the pseudogene TRBV3-2) and TRBJ1-5; tentative D call: TRBD1 (5 bases). The V end was cut by 4 bases, the J end by 6 bases, with 7 bases between. Germline assignment: CDR1 LGHDT and CDR2 YNNKEL (reference sequence). The CDR3 extends over 12 amino acids. CDR3 bases: TGTGCCAGCAGCCTGGGGGGTCAGCCCCAGCATTTT. This gives the protein CASSLGGQPQHF.

The sample holds a few counts of this clone. This rearrangement joins TRBV6-2 or TRBV6-3 to TRBJ1-6; D is possibly TRBD1 (5 bases). The CDR3 length is 14 residues. CDR1 is MNHEY and CDR2 is SVGEGT in the germline V gene. Trimming shortened V by 6 bases and J by 7 bases, and 13 bases separated the two germline ends. CDR3 amino acids: CASSPGTLNSPLHF. DNA for the CDR3: TGTGCCAGCAGCCCCGGGACTCTGAATTCACCCCTCCACTTT.

This chain uses TRBV10-3 with TRBJ1-1; 7 nucleotides agree with TRBD1. The CDR3 sequence is 15 residues long. Germline CDR1 and CDR2: ENHRY and SYGVKD. The ends lost 5 bases at V and 4 bases at J; junction bases unmatched: 10. This CDR3 reads CAISLDRSVVTEAFF. CDR3 bases: TGTGCCATCAGTTTGGACAGGTCGGTAGTCACTGAAGCTTTCTTT.

The chain has TRBV4-3 and TRBJ2-2; D not certain. Germline V gives CDR1 LGHNA, CDR2 YSLEER. CDR3 length equals 14 residues. The ends were cut back, 2 bases at V and 1 base at J, with 5 bases in the middle. CDR3 sequence reads: CASSQTGNTGELFF. CDR3 sequence (DNA): TGCGCCAGCAGCCAAACGGGGAACACCGGGGAGCTGTTTTTT.

This clone was observed once. The V call is TRBV9, the J call TRBJ2-3, with D hard to call. This CDR3 is 15 amino acids long. From germline, CDR1 is SGDLS and CDR2 YYNGEE. Trimming stripped 3 bases from V and 1 base from J, with 12 bases between. CDR3 DNA sequence: TGTGCCAGCAGCGCCTCCAGGTGGGGCACAGATACGCAGTATTTT. Residues: CASSASRWGTDTQYF. Together with reference TRBV9 and TRBJ2-3, the CDR3 gives the full variable domain: DSGVTQTPKHLITATGQRVTLRCSPRSGDLSVYWYQQSLDQGLQFLIQYYNGEERAKGNILERFSAQQFPDLHSELNLSSLELGDSALYFCASSASRWGTDTQYFGPGTRLTVL.

The chain is built from TRBV9 and TRBJ2-7; D tentatively fits TRBD1 or TRBD2 (5 bases each). Germline V CDR1 and CDR2: SGDLS, YYNGEE. CDR3 length: 14 residues. V lost 0 bases to trimming and J lost 7 bases, with 14 bases between them. The DNA for the CDR3 is TGTGCCAGCAGCGTAGAGAGGGACCCGAGAGAGCAGTACTTC. Translation gives CASSVERDPREQYF. Looking up the rest from reference TRBV9 and TRBJ2-7 gives the full variable domain: DSGVTQTPKHLITATGQRVTLRCSPRSGDLSVYWYQQSLDQGLQFLIQYYNGEERAKGNILERFSAQQFPDLHSELNLSSLELGDSALYFCASSVERDPREQYFGPGTRLTVT.